Presented here are 4 T cell receptor beta chains from one specimen sequenced in a study of beta chain features in type 1 diabetes. The study's findings and limits: TCRB CDR3 length was moderately but significantly reduced in all four CD4+ subsets of Type 1 diabetes patients.

For these receptors, no antigen is known. The sequenced template was cDNA made from the entire isolated RNA. Some clones are missing from TCRdb's copy, which holds only in-frame ones; the method was immunoSEQ multiplex PCR. The sample holds roughly 180,000 clones, around 7.8% seen once. Sequenced: central memory CD4+ T cells from blood. These receptor sequences come from a woman in her forties with type 1 diabetes.

This chain links TRBV7-2 with TRBJ2-3, with D hard to call. Trimming pared 4 bases from V and 0 bases from J, leaving 5 bases between. The CDR3 has 13 amino acids. CDR1 is SGHTA, CDR2 FQGNSA, per germline. The CDR3 DNA reads as TGTGCCAGCAGCTCCCAAAGCACAGATACGCAGTATTTT. The encoded protein is CASSSQSTDTQYF.

This clone was found a few times. The chain recombines TRBV5-1 with TRBJ2-1; possible D gene TRBD2, 6 bases. V was shortened by 4 bases and J by 5 bases, with 13 bases between the two germline ends. Germline V gene data show CDR1 as SGHRS and CDR2 as YFSETQ. This CDR3 has 14 amino acids. Here the CDR3 DNA reads TGCGCCAGCAGCGCCTCGGGACTCCACAATGAGCAGTTCTTC. This codes for CASSASGLHNEQFF.

V usage is TRBV2 and J usage is TRBJ1-2, with no clear D. The germline CDR1 and CDR2 sequences are SNHLY and FYNNEI. Trimming removed 6 bases at V and 4 bases at J, with 12 bases between. This CDR3 is 13 amino acids long. This CDR3 reads CASRQTTTYGYTF. The CDR3 DNA reads TGTGCCAGCAGACAGACTACCACCTATGGCTACACCTTC.

The chain combines TRBV4-1 with TRBJ1-4, with D unresolved. V was shortened by 5 bases and J by 5 bases, with 6 bases between the two germline ends. Germline V gene data show CDR1 as MGHRA and CDR2 as YSYEKL. The CDR3 totals 12 residues. CDR3 nucleotides: TGCGCCAGCAGCTATATCAATGAAAAACTGTTTTTT. Protein product: CASSYINEKLFF.